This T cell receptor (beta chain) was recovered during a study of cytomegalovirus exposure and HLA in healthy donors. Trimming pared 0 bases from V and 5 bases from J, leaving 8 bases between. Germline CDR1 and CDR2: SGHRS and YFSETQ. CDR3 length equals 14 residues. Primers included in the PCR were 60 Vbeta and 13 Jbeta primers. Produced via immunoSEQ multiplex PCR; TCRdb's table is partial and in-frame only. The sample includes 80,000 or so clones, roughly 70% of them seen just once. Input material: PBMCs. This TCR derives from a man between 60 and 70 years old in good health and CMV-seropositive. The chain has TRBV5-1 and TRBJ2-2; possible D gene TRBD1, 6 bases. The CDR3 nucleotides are TGCGCCAGCAGCTTGGCGACAGGAACCGGGGAGCTGTTTTTT. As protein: CASSLATGTGELFF.